These T cell receptor beta chains were read from a single sample in a study of cytotoxic CD8 clonotypes in ibrutinib-treated CLL. Clones were sequenced by immunoSEQ multiplex PCR, and TCRdb holds only the in-frame ones, with some missing. The sample contains some 50,000 clones, 60% to 80% of which appear only once. Sequencing was performed on PBMCs, taken after 12 months of ibrutinib treatment. These receptors were obtained from a human donor with chronic lymphocytic leukemia. Each CDR3 is given with its conserved first and last residue. A D gene is named only where the DNA matches it firmly. Only some rows state a clone size, as once, few, many or a class for expanded clones.

CASSPRDGLHVGYTF TGTGCCAGCTCACCCCGGGACGGGCTCCATGTTGGCTACACCTTC TRBJ1-2 - TRBV18 -
CASRWTENTEAFF TGTGCCAGCAGATGGACAGAGAACACTGAAGCTTTCTTT TRBJ1-1 - TRBV6-1 -
CASSGQGISGANVLTF TGCGCCAGCAGCGGCCAAGGGATCTCTGGGGCCAACGTCCTGACTTTC TRBJ2-6 - TRBV5-1 -
CASSPEQGAVQETQYF TGTGCCAGCAGCCCAGAACAGGGGGCGGTCCAAGAGACCCAGTACTTC TRBJ2-5 - TRBV11-1 TRBD1
CASSWGGEETQYF TGCGCCAGCAGCTGGGGTGGGGAAGAGACCCAGTACTTC TRBJ2-5 - TRBV5-1 -
CASSPGAGTISNQPQHF TGTGCCAGCAGTCCTGGCGCCGGGACAATAAGCAATCAGCCCCAGCATTTT TRBJ1-5 - TRBV2 -
CASSLVGSTEAFF TGTGCCAGCAGCTTAGTGGGTAGCACTGAAGCTTTCTTT TRBJ1-1 - TRBV7-9 -
CASSLSWERGNTIYF TGCGCCAGCAGCTTGAGTTGGGAGCGAGGAAACACCATATATTTT TRBJ1-3 - TRBV5-1 -
CASSGPWGTPQHF TGTGCCAGCAGTGGGCCCTGGGGGACACCCCAGCATTTT TRBJ1-5 few TRBV6-1 -
CASRTAGEEYNEQFF TGTGCCAGCAGAACTGCGGGGGAGGAGTACAATGAGCAGTTCTTC TRBJ2-1 few TRBV21-1 -
CASSIGQGVSNTGELFF TGTGCCAGTAGTATAGGGCAGGGTGTGTCGAACACCGGGGAGCTGTTTTTT TRBJ2-2 - TRBV19 -
CASSVAVSTDTQYF TGTGCCAGCAGCGTAGCGGTGAGCACAGATACGCAGTATTTT TRBJ2-3 - TRBV9 -
CASSAQGDTYEQYF TGTGCCAGCAGCGCGCAGGGGGATACCTACGAGCAGTACTTC TRBJ2-7 - TRBV9 TRBD1
CASSVDQGNYGYTF TGTGCCAGCAGCGTAGATCAGGGGAACTATGGCTACACCTTC TRBJ1-2 - TRBV9 -
CASSRTRVQFF TGTGCCAGCAGCCGGACACGCGTGCAGTTCTTC TRBJ2-1 - TRBV7-2 -
CASSQTGIYGYTF TGTGCCAGCAGCCAGACAGGGATTTATGGCTACACCTTC TRBJ1-2 - TRBV5-8 TRBD1
CASSLALRRGLNTGELFF TGTGCCAGCAGCTTAGCCCTCCGCAGGGGGCTAAACACCGGGGAGCTGTTTTTT TRBJ2-2 - TRBV11-3 TRBD1
CASSQDLETVMNTEAFF TGTGCCAGCAGCCAAGATCTGGAGACGGTGATGAACACTGAAGCTTTCTTT TRBJ1-1 few TRBV4-2 -
CASSKGQGSNQPQHF TGCGCCAGCAGCAAAGGACAGGGCAGCAATCAGCCCCAGCATTTT TRBJ1-5 - TRBV5-1 TRBD1
CASSLQSYNSPLHF TGTGCCAGCAGTTTACAATCCTATAATTCACCCCTCCACTTT TRBJ1-6 few TRBV27 -
CASSLAGAYEQYF TGTGCCAGCTCCTTAGCGGGGGCCTACGAGCAGTACTTC TRBJ2-7 once TRBV7-3 TRBD2
CASSLTRQGSYGYTF TGTGCCAGCAGCCTAACCCGACAGGGGAGCTATGGCTACACCTTC TRBJ1-2 few TRBV7-2 TRBD1
CASSPERGSNQPQHF TGTGCCAGCAGTCCCGAGAGGGGTAGCAATCAGCCCCAGCATTTT TRBJ1-5 few TRBV27 -
CASMERRDGWEAFF TGTGCCAGCATGGAACGCAGGGACGGGTGGGAAGCTTTCTTT TRBJ1-1 - TRBV2 -
CASSYPRLAGRNEQFF TGTGCCAGCAGTTACCCCCGACTAGCGGGGCGCAATGAGCAGTTCTTC TRBJ2-1 - TRBV6-5 TRBD2
CASSFWVGGDQETQYF TGTGCCAGCAGTTTCTGGGTCGGGGGGGACCAAGAGACCCAGTACTTC TRBJ2-5 - TRBV28 TRBD2
CASSILGGGQETQYF TGTGCCAGTAGTATACTAGGGGGGGGCCAAGAGACCCAGTACTTC TRBJ2-5 - TRBV19 -
CAWSGSGLNEQFF TGTGCCTGGAGCGGGTCGGGGTTAAATGAGCAGTTCTTC TRBJ2-1 - TRBV30 -
CASSASGMLYEQYF TGTGCCAGCTCGGCTAGCGGAATGCTATACGAGCAGTACTTC TRBJ2-7 - TRBV7-8 TRBD2
CASSTERALNNEQFF TGTGCCAGTAGTACCGAGCGGGCCCTAAACAATGAGCAGTTCTTC TRBJ2-1 - TRBV19 -
CASSARQTVRIWSSYEQYF TGTGCCAGCAGCGCCCGACAGACCGTCAGAATCTGGAGCTCCTACGAGCAGTACTTC TRBJ2-7 - TRBV7-2 -
CASSSNSGQGSDEQYF TGTGCCAGCAGCTCTAACTCCGGACAGGGGTCGGACGAGCAGTACTTC TRBJ2-7 - TRBV13 TRBD1
CASSVLASSYNSPLHF TGTGCCAGCAGCGTCTTAGCCAGCTCCTATAATTCACCCCTCCACTTT TRBJ1-6 - TRBV9 -
CASSLAAAANYGYTF TGCGCCAGCAGCTTGGCGGCTGCAGCTAACTATGGCTACACCTTC TRBJ1-2 few TRBV5-1 -
CASSLDLGQGINYGYTF TGCGCCAGCAGCTTGGATCTAGGACAGGGAATTAACTATGGCTACACCTTC TRBJ1-2 - TRBV5-1 TRBD1
CASSQVDMGFYSNQPQHF TGCGCCAGCAGCCAAGTGGACATGGGCTTCTATAGCAATCAGCCCCAGCATTTT TRBJ1-5 few TRBV4-1 -
CASSPPGQTTDTQYF TGTGCCAGCAGCCCTCCGGGACAGACCACAGATACGCAGTATTTT TRBJ2-3 medium-sized TRBV6-6 TRBD1
CASSYGRAGDTEAFF TGTGCCAGCAGCTATGGCCGCGCTGGGGACACTGAAGCTTTCTTT TRBJ1-1 - TRBV7-2 -
CASSVGLSGETQYF TGTGCCAGCAGCGTCGGACTATCCGGAGAGACCCAGTACTTC TRBJ2-5 - TRBV6-5 -